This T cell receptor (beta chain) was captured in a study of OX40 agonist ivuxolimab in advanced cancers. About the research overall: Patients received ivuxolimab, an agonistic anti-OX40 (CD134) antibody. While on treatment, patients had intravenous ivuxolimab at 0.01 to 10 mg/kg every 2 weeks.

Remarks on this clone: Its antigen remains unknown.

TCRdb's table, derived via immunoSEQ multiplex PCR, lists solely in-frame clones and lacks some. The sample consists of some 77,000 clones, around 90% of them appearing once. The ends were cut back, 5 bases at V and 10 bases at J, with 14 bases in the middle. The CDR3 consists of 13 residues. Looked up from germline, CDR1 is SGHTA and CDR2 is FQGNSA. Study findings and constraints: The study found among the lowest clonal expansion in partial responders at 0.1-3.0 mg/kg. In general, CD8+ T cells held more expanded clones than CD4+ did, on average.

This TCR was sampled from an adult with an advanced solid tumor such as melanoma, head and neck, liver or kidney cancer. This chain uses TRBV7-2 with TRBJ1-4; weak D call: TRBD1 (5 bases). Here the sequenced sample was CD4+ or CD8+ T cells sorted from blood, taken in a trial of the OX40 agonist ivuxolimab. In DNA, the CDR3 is TGTGCCAGCAGCCAAGCAGGGATCGGAAAACTGTTTTTT. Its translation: CASSQAGIGKLFF. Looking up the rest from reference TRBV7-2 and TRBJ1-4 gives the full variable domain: GAGVSQSPSNKVTEKGKDVELRCDPISGHTALYWYRQSLGQGLEFLIYFQGNSAPDKSGLPSDRFSAERTGGSVSTLTIQRTQQEDSAVYLCASSQAGIGKLFFGSGTQLSVL.